The 31 T cell receptor beta chains listed next were all sequenced from one sample in a study of cytomegalovirus exposure and HLA in healthy donors. It was with 60 Vbeta and 13 Jbeta primers that the PCR ran. Profiling relied on immunoSEQ multiplex PCR, and the TCRdb table lists in-frame clones only, not all of them. Here the sample spans about 160,000 clones, 65% to 80% being singletons. Input material: PBMCs. The source is a woman between 25 and 40 years old in good health and CMV-seronegative.

This sequence joins TRBV6-5 and TRBJ1-3; 8 bases fit TRBD1. Looked up from germline, CDR1 is MNHEY and CDR2 is SVGAGI. The CDR3 is 15 residues long. V shed 5 bases and J 0 bases; nucleotides not matched to a gene: 3. The CDR3 loop reads CASSLTGGSGNTIYF. Written as DNA, the CDR3 is TGTGCCAGCAGTCTAACAGGGGGCTCTGGAAACACCATATATTTT.

The CDR3 DNA reads TGTGCCAGCAGCTTATGGGCGACAGGCTCTGGAAACACCATATATTTT. Its translation is CASSLWATGSGNTIYF. The chain uses TRBV7-2 and TRBJ1-3, with D perhaps matching TRBD1 (6 bases). The germline gives CDR1 SGHTA, CDR2 FQGNSA. The CDR3 covers 16 residues. V was cut by 2 bases and J by 0 bases, with 11 bases left in between.

This chain uses TRBV6-5 with TRBJ2-1, with TRBD1 matching over 7 bases. CDR3 length: 15 residues. CDR1 MNHEY and CDR2 SVGAGI come from the germline V gene. Germline trimming cut 6 bases from V and 0 bases from J; bases unmatched to any gene: 5. The CDR3: CASSPDRDSYNEQFF. DNA for the CDR3: TGTGCCAGCAGCCCCGACAGGGACTCCTACAATGAGCAGTTCTTC.

This chain joins TRBV5-1 and TRBJ2-3; TRBD2 agrees at 10 bases. V was clipped by 3 bases and J by 1 base; unmatched bases: 5. This CDR3 contains 16 residues. CDR1 is SGHRS, CDR2 YFSETQ, per germline. CDR3 coding DNA: TGCGCCAGCAGCTCTAGCGGGAGATCTCGCACAGATACGCAGTATTTT. It specifies CASSSSGRSRTDTQYF.

The chain uses TRBV28 and TRBJ2-7; a weak D match, TRBD2 (6 bases). V was trimmed by 7 bases and J by 0 bases, leaving 10 bases between them. Germline CDR1 MDHEN, CDR2 SYDVKM. The CDR3 extends over 13 amino acids. CDR3: CASISGSSYEQYF. The CDR3 DNA reads TGTGCCAGCATCTCCGGGAGCTCCTACGAGCAGTACTTC.

This clone was counted between two and nine times. V and J are TRBV7-8 and TRBJ1-5; maybe TRBD1 (5 bases). The CDR3 covers 14 residues. The V and J ends lost 5 bases and 11 bases respectively, with 19 bases between them. Germline CDR1 and CDR2: SGHVS and FQNEAQ. The CDR3 loop reads CASSQTPLGGAQHF. CDR3 DNA: TGTGCCAGCAGCCAGACCCCGCTCGGAGGGGCCCAGCATTTT.

The CDR3 DNA sequence: TGTGCCAGCAGTCCTGGTTCGGGGGACGAGCAGTACTTC. Translation: CASSPGSGDEQYF. V usage is TRBV27 and J usage is TRBJ2-7; D possibly corresponds to TRBD2 (6 bases). The CDR3 is made up of 13 amino acids. V was cut by 5 bases and J by 5 bases, with 13 bases left in between. Germline CDR1 MNHEY, CDR2 SMNVEV (reference sequence).

V gene TRBV19 combines with J gene TRBJ2-7, with 8 bases fitting TRBD1. The CDR3 consists of 16 residues. V shed 3 bases and J 1 base; nucleotides not matched to a gene: 8. Germline lookup yields CDR1 LNHDA and CDR2 SQIVND (reference sequence). CDR3 in amino acids: CASSMLLGTGSYEQYF. The CDR3 bases are TGTGCCAGTAGTATGCTCTTGGGGACAGGATCCTACGAGCAGTACTTC.

Here the CDR3 reads CASSQDGTGVGEQFF. In DNA, the CDR3 is TGCGCCAGCAGCCAAGATGGAACGGGGGTCGGTGAGCAGTTCTTC. This chain connects TRBV4-1 to TRBJ2-1; D might be TRBD2 (6 bases). Trimming stripped 0 bases from V and 9 bases from J, with 15 bases between. The CDR3 totals 15 residues. CDR1 and CDR2 from the germline V gene are MGHRA and YSYEKL.

The chain links TRBV6-5 to TRBJ1-2; D unresolved. The germline CDR1 and CDR2 sequences are MNHEY and SVGAGI. V lost 0 bases and J 1 base, leaving 3 bases between the germline ends. The CDR3 length is 13 residues. CDR3 sequence reads: CASSYSVNYGYTF. The CDR3 DNA is TGTGCCAGCAGTTACTCCGTTAACTATGGCTACACCTTC.

The V gene is TRBV27, the J gene TRBJ2-7, with TRBD1 identical over 9 bases. The CDR3 totals 17 residues. Trimming removed 2 bases from V and 4 bases from J; junction bases left unmatched: 12. Germline V CDR1 and CDR2: MNHEY, SMNVEV (reference sequence). The CDR3 region is CASSLRQTGGVKYEQYF. For the CDR3, the DNA is TGTGCCAGCAGTTTACGGCAGACAGGGGGAGTAAAGTACGAGCAGTACTTC.

The V gene is TRBV4-2, the J gene TRBJ1-6, with 7 bases identical to TRBD1. In germline, CDR1 is LGHNA, CDR2 YNFKEQ. J gave up 5 bases and V 0 bases, and 10 bases lay outside the gene matches. The CDR3 covers 18 residues. CDR3 protein: CASSQELRPGTDNSPLHF. The DNA for the CDR3 is TGTGCCAGCAGCCAAGAGCTCCGACCCGGGACAGATAATTCACCCCTCCACTTT.

The chain has TRBV7-3 and TRBJ2-7; TRBD1 agrees at 7 bases. Germline trimming cut 1 base from V and 0 bases from J; bases unmatched to any gene: 3. Germline V gene data show CDR1 as SGHTA and CDR2 as FQGTGA. The length of the CDR3 is 15 residues. The CDR3 coding sequence is TGTGCCAGCAGCTTAAGGTCAGGGGGCTCCTACGAGCAGTACTTC. Residues: CASSLRSGGSYEQYF.

V and J are TRBV6-1 and TRBJ2-3, with D unclear. The CDR3 has 14 residues. The germline gives CDR1 MNHNS, CDR2 SASEGT. Trimming took off 5 bases at V and 0 bases at J, with 9 bases between the two ends. The CDR3: CASSTEYSTDTQYF. The CDR3 region has the DNA TGTGCCAGCAGTACGGAGTATAGCACAGATACGCAGTATTTT.

CDR3 residues: CASRTTGEVVYEQYF. The CDR3 DNA is TGTGCCAGCAGAACCACAGGGGAAGTGGTCTACGAGCAGTACTTC. V gene TRBV6-5 combines with J gene TRBJ2-7; TRBD1 matches at 7 bases. From germline, CDR1 is MNHEY and CDR2 SVGAGI. Trimming cost V 6 bases and J 3 bases; bases outside gene matches: 11. The CDR3 is 15 amino acids.

The chain joins TRBV5-1 to TRBJ2-7; D is perhaps TRBD2 (6 bases). This CDR3 region has 16 residues. V lost 0 bases and J lost 2, with 15 bases in between. The germline gives CDR1 SGHRS, CDR2 YFSETQ. This CDR3 is CASSLAPGTETYEQYF. As DNA, the CDR3 is TGCGCCAGCAGCTTGGCTCCCGGGACTGAGACCTACGAGCAGTACTTC. The complete variable domain, with remaining parts taken from reference TRBV5-1 and TRBJ2-7, reads KAGVTQTPRYLIKTRGQQVTLSCSPISGHRSVSWYQQTPGQGLQFLFEYFSETQRNKGNFPGRFSGRQFSNSRSEMNVSTLELGDSALYLCASSLAPGTETYEQYFGPGTRLTVT.

This chain uses TRBV6-1 with TRBJ2-7, with D maybe TRBD1 (5 bases). CDR1 is MNHNS, CDR2 SASEGT, per germline. Trimming removed 8 bases at V and 5 bases at J, with 19 bases between. This CDR3 contains 14 residues. The CDR3 loop is CASGYKGFGNEQYF. CDR3 nucleotides: TGTGCCAGCGGCTATAAGGGGTTCGGCAACGAGCAGTACTTC.

This clone came up a few times. Other nucleotide sequences from this sample produce the same CDR3. The chain combines TRBV5-4 with TRBJ2-3; 10 positions agree with TRBD2. Germline V CDR1 and CDR2: SGHNT, YYREEE (reference sequence). CDR3 size: 15 residues. V lost 2 bases, J lost 1 base, and 1 base stayed unmatched. The CDR3 nucleotides are TGTGCCAGCAGCTTAGGACTAGCGGGCACAGATACGCAGTATTTT. Protein product: CASSLGLAGTDTQYF.

Of note for this clone: One junction end does not reproduce the germline sequence, and a read error may be involved. The chain employs TRBV4-1 and TRBJ1-2; D not certain. Germline lookup yields CDR1 MGHRA and CDR2 YSYEKL. This CDR3 region has 15 residues. In DNA form, the CDR3 reads TGCGCCAGCAGCCAAGAAAAATGGGCAATCTATGGCTACCCCTTC. Translation: CASSQEKWAIYGYPF.

This clone has a handful of counts. DNA for the CDR3: TGTGCCATCCGGGACAGGGGGAACACTGAAGCTTTCTTT. Amino acid sequence: CAIRDRGNTEAFF. V gene TRBV27 combines with J gene TRBJ1-1; the match to TRBD1 covers 10 bases. The CDR3 loop spans 13 amino acids. Germline CDR1 is MNHEY and CDR2 is SMNVEV (reference sequence). The ends lost 10 bases at V and 1 base at J; junction bases unmatched: 3.

This clone was counted a few times. V and J are TRBV7-6 and TRBJ2-1; possibly TRBD2 for D (6 bases). CDR1 is SGHVS and CDR2 is FNYEAQ in the germline V gene. Trimming cost V 3 bases and J 3 bases, with 12 bases left between them. This CDR3 spans 15 amino acids. The CDR3 DNA reads TGTGCCAGCAGCTTGGTCGGACTAATCTACAATGAGCAGTTCTTC. Translating gives CASSLVGLIYNEQFF.

The V and J genes are TRBV6-5 and TRBJ1-1; D is possibly TRBD1 (6 bases). The CDR3 extends over 14 amino acids. V was trimmed by 2 bases and J by 1 base, leaving 8 bases between them. Germline CDR1 reads MNHEY; CDR2 reads SVGAGI. CDR3: CASSYRTANTEAFF. CDR3 bases: TGTGCCAGCAGTTACAGGACAGCGAACACTGAAGCTTTCTTT.

The genes are TRBV2 and TRBJ2-2; 7 bases fit TRBD2. This CDR3 is 15 amino acids long. Germline V gene lookup returns CDR1 SNHLY and CDR2 FYNNEI. Losses at the gene ends were 5 bases for V and 3 bases for J; bases not matched to a gene: 6. In DNA form, the CDR3 reads TGTGCCAGCAGTCGGGAGCGGGGCGACACCGGGGAGCTGTTTTTT. Amino acids: CASSRERGDTGELFF.

This clone was seen just once. The rearrangement joins TRBV19 to TRBJ1-1; unclear D gene. Deletions cut 6 bases from V and 1 base from J, with 9 bases between. The CDR3 has 13 amino acids. Germline CDR1 reads LNHDA; CDR2 reads SQIVND (reference sequence). The CDR3 nucleotides are TGTGCCAGTAGCGAAACAGAGAACACTGAAGCTTTCTTT. This sequence encodes CASSETENTEAFF. Combining the CDR3 with reference TRBV19 and TRBJ1-1 gives the whole variable domain DGGITQSPKYLFRKEGQNVTLSCEQNLNHDAMYWYRQDPGQGLRLIYYSQIVNDFQKGDIAEGYSVSREKKESFPLTVTSAQKNPTAFYLCASSETENTEAFFGQGTRLTVV.

V gene TRBV5-6 combines with J gene TRBJ2-2; 7 bases align to TRBD2. The CDR3 is 16 amino acids. The germline CDR1 and CDR2 sequences are SGHDT and YYEEEE. Unmatched junction bases numbered 10, after V lost 5 bases and J lost 3 bases. The CDR3 spells CASSLGPSGDTGELFF. In DNA, the CDR3 is TGTGCCAGCAGTCTGGGGCCCAGCGGGGACACCGGGGAGCTGTTTTTT.

The V gene is TRBV18, the J gene TRBJ1-2, with D unclear. CDR3 length: 15 amino acids. The germline V gene has CDR1 KGHSH and CDR2 LQKENI. The V end was cut by 4 bases, the J end by 0 bases, with 12 bases between. Here the CDR3 DNA reads TGTGCCAGCTCACAGAAGACCGGGACTAACTATGGCTACACCTTC. This translates into CASSQKTGTNYGYTF.

This chain joins TRBV7-8 and TRBJ2-2; a weak D match, TRBD1 (6 bases). Germline V lookup: CDR1 SGHVS, CDR2 FQNEAQ. CDR3 length equals 16 residues. The V end lost 0 bases, the J end lost 7 bases, and 15 bases lay between the germline ends. For the CDR3, the DNA is TGTGCCAGCAGCTTAGCGCCGGGTATCAGGGGCGGGGAGCTGTTTTTT. This translates into CASSLAPGIRGGELFF.

V gene TRBV29-1 combines with J gene TRBJ2-7; 8 positions agree with TRBD2. Germline loops: CDR1 SQVTM, CDR2 ANQGSEA. The CDR3 runs to 15 residues. V lost 7 bases to trimming and J lost 2 bases; unmatched junction nucleotides: 13. CDR3 amino acids: CSAEGGGLGTYEQYF. The CDR3 DNA follows: TGCAGCGCCGAGGGCGGGGGGTTAGGGACCTACGAGCAGTACTTC.

The chain combines TRBV5-4 with TRBJ1-5; 10 positions agree with TRBD1. The CDR3 covers 16 residues. Trimming at V came to 2 bases and at J to 6 bases, leaving 8 bases not matched to a gene. The V gene's germline CDR1 is SGHNT and CDR2 YYREEE (reference sequence). Here the CDR3 DNA reads TGTGCCAGCAGCTTCGGGGGACAGGGGACCGCTCAGCCCCAGCATTTT. This sequence encodes CASSFGGQGTAQPQHF.

This clone was found once. The chain carries TRBV9 and TRBJ2-5; tentatively, D is TRBD2 (6 bases). CDR3 length: 14 residues. The V end was cut by 3 bases, the J end by 4 bases, with 13 bases between. Looked up from germline, CDR1 is SGDLS and CDR2 is YYNGEE. The CDR3 is CASSGRLGGETQYF. In DNA form, the CDR3 reads TGTGCCAGCAGCGGTCGACTAGGCGGAGAGACCCAGTACTTC. Supplemented by reference TRBV9 and TRBJ2-5, the full variable domain reads DSGVTQTPKHLITATGQRVTLRCSPRSGDLSVYWYQQSLDQGLQFLIQYYNGEERAKGNILERFSAQQFPDLHSELNLSSLELGDSALYFCASSGRLGGETQYFGPGTRLLVL.

The V call is TRBV4-2, the J call TRBJ2-3; 8 nucleotides align to TRBD2. After removal of 4 bases from V and 0 bases from J, the junction contained 9 bases not matched to a gene. The CDR3 sequence is 17 residues long. Germline CDR1 LGHNA, CDR2 YNFKEQ. The CDR3 nucleotides read TGTGCCAGCAGCCCTACACCGGGACTAGGAAGCACAGATACGCAGTATTTT. It encodes CASSPTPGLGSTDTQYF.